These T cell receptor beta chains were read from a single sample in a study of T-cell reconstitution after alpha-beta-depleted transplantation in children. Using its own MiXCR run on the PCR reads, TCRdb lists one record per CDR3 protein. The sample contains under 450,000 distinct CDR3 sequences, 15% to 20% of which appear only once. The sequences come from PBMCs, mostly from graft donor cells, collected 360 days after TCRalphabeta/CD19-depleted stem cell transplant. All receptors derive from a boy in the first two years of life who had a stem cell transplant for Wiskott-Aldrich syndrome, so the T cells may come from the graft donor. Both conserved end residues are part of each CDR3. Each record gives: CDR3 DNA, CDR3 protein, D gene, CDR3 length, V gene, J gene, clone size. A D gene is named only where the DNA matches it firmly. The size of a clone is reported for some rows only, either as once, few or many, or as a class for expanded clones.

DNA: TGTGCCAGCAGCTTGCGACTCCTACCCTACGAGCAGTACTTC; CDR3: CASSLRLLPYEQYF; D: -; length: 14; V: TRBV5-5; J: TRBJ2-7; size: -
DNA: TGCGCCAGCAGCTCAAGGTGGACTAGCGGGGGGGCCGGTCTAGAGACCCAGTACTTC; CDR3: CASSSRWTSGGAGLETQYF; D: TRBD2; length: 19; V: TRBV4-1; J: TRBJ2-5; size: -
DNA: TGTGCTAGTGGACCAGGACTAGCGGGGAACACCGGGGAGCTGTTTTTT; CDR3: CASGPGLAGNTGELFF; D: TRBD2; length: 16; V: TRBV12-5; J: TRBJ2-2; size: -
DNA: TGCGCCAGCAGCTTGGCCGGGGGGGCTGCCTACGAGCAGTACTTC; CDR3: CASSLAGGAAYEQYF; D: TRBD2; length: 15; V: TRBV5-1; J: TRBJ2-7; size: once
DNA: TGTGCCAGCAGTAAGGACAGGGTCGGAGATACGCAGTATTTT; CDR3: CASSKDRVGDTQYF; D: TRBD1; length: 14; V: TRBV7-9; J: TRBJ2-3; size: -
DNA: TGTGCCAGCAGTTACGGGAGGGGCAGGGGGTTGGAGACCCAGTACTTC; CDR3: CASSYGRGRGLETQYF; D: -; length: 16; V: TRBV25-1; J: TRBJ2-5; size: few
DNA: TGCGCCAGCAGCCCCGGGACACCTGAAGAGACCCAGTACTTC; CDR3: CASSPGTPEETQYF; D: -; length: 14; V: TRBV5-1; J: TRBJ2-5; size: -
DNA: TGCAGCGTTCCCGATAGCGGGAGGGCCTACGAGCAGTACTTC; CDR3: CSVPDSGRAYEQYF; D: TRBD2; length: 14; V: TRBV29-1; J: TRBJ2-7; size: many
DNA: TGTGCCAGCAGTTTCGGGACAGGGGGAAATTCACCCCTCCACTTT; CDR3: CASSFGTGGNSPLHF; D: TRBD1; length: 15; V: TRBV12-3/TRBV12-4; J: TRBJ1-6; size: few
DNA: TGCGCCAGCAGCTTACTTGGGGACAGGGAAAATACGCAGTATTTT; CDR3: CASSLLGDRENTQYF; D: TRBD1; length: 15; V: TRBV5-1; J: TRBJ2-3; size: -
DNA: TGTGCCAGCGGAATAGCGGGAGGCGTCAATTTT; CDR3: CASGIAGGVNF; D: TRBD2; length: 11; V: TRBV12-3/TRBV12-4; J: TRBJ2-3; size: -
DNA: TGTGCCAGCAGTTACGGGCAGCATTCCTACGAGCAGTACTTC; CDR3: CASSYGQHSYEQYF; D: -; length: 14; V: TRBV6-5; J: TRBJ2-7; size: -
DNA: TGCAGTGCTAGCCTTTCCCGGGAGCTGTTTTTT; CDR3: CSASLSRELFF; D: -; length: 11; V: TRBV20-1; J: TRBJ2-2; size: few
DNA: TGCAGTGCTTGGACAGGGTCGGACACCGGGGAGCTGTTTTTT; CDR3: CSAWTGSDTGELFF; D: TRBD1; length: 14; V: TRBV20-1; J: TRBJ2-2; size: -
DNA: TGTGCCATCAGTTGGTCGGGACTAGCGTTCGAGGAGCAGTACTTC; CDR3: CAISWSGLAFEEQYF; D: TRBD2; length: 15; V: TRBV10-3; J: TRBJ2-7; size: -
DNA: TGTGCCACCAGCAGAGGGGACACCGGGGAGCTGTTTTTT; CDR3: CATSRGDTGELFF; D: -; length: 13; V: TRBV15; J: TRBJ2-2; size: -
DNA: TGTGCCAGCAGTTACAGGGGGAGGTCCGGGGAGCTGTTTTTT; CDR3: CASSYRGRSGELFF; D: -; length: 14; V: TRBV6-2/TRBV6-3; J: TRBJ2-2; size: -
DNA: TGTGCCAGCAGTAACCCCCCGGGACAGGGTTCCTACGAGCAGTACTTC; CDR3: CASSNPPGQGSYEQYF; D: TRBD1; length: 16; V: TRBV28; J: TRBJ2-7; size: few
DNA: TGTGCCAGCATCACCGCCGGGGACGGGACCACTGAAGCTTTCTTT; CDR3: CASITAGDGTTEAFF; D: -; length: 15; V: TRBV7-9; J: TRBJ1-1; size: once
DNA: TGTGCCACCGCTCCTTTTGACGGTCAGCCCCAGCATTTT; CDR3: CATAPFDGQPQHF; D: -; length: 13; V: TRBV24-1; J: TRBJ1-5; size: -
DNA: TGCAGTGCTAGGGGTCCCGGGACTAGACCCTACGAGCAGTACTTC; CDR3: CSARGPGTRPYEQYF; D: TRBD2; length: 15; V: TRBV20-1; J: TRBJ2-7; size: once
DNA: TGCGCCAGCAGCTTGGAAACAGGGGGCTACGAGCAGTACTTC; CDR3: CASSLETGGYEQYF; D: TRBD1; length: 14; V: TRBV5-1; J: TRBJ2-7; size: -
DNA: TGTGCCAGCAGGCCCGGACAGATAAATCAGCCCCAGCATTTT; CDR3: CASRPGQINQPQHF; D: -; length: 14; V: TRBV6-6; J: TRBJ1-5; size: -
DNA: TGTGCCAGCAGTCGCGACAGGGGACACGAGCAGTACTTC; CDR3: CASSRDRGHEQYF; D: TRBD1; length: 13; V: TRBV12-3/TRBV12-4; J: TRBJ2-7; size: many
DNA: TGTGCCACCAGCAGAGCTCCTAGCGGCGGGGAGACCCAGTACTTC; CDR3: CATSRAPSGGETQYF; D: TRBD2; length: 15; V: TRBV15; J: TRBJ2-5; size: -
DNA: TGTGCCAGCATACGGCGGGGGAAAGAGACCCAGTACTTC; CDR3: CASIRRGKETQYF; D: TRBD2; length: 13; V: TRBV12-3/TRBV12-4; J: TRBJ2-5; size: few
DNA: TGTGCCAGCAGTATGTGGCGGGGGGAGACCCAGTACTTC; CDR3: CASSMWRGETQYF; D: TRBD2; length: 13; V: TRBV27; J: TRBJ2-5; size: -
DNA: TGTGCCAGCAGTTTCTTTGGGGGGCCCACAGATACGCAGTATTTT; CDR3: CASSFFGGPTDTQYF; D: -; length: 15; V: TRBV12-3/TRBV12-4; J: TRBJ2-3; size: -
DNA: TGTGCCAGCACTCGGGGGTATTTTCTAGCCAAAAACATTCAGTACTTC; CDR3: CASTRGYFLAKNIQYF; D: -; length: 16; V: TRBV6-2/TRBV6-3; J: TRBJ2-4; size: -
DNA: TGTGCCAGCAGCTTAAATCCGGGCAACACCGGGGAGCTGTTTTTT; CDR3: CASSLNPGNTGELFF; D: -; length: 15; V: TRBV7-2; J: TRBJ2-2; size: many
DNA: TGTGCCAGCAGTCCGACGACTAGGAAAGCATCCTACGAGCAGTACTTC; CDR3: CASSPTTRKASYEQYF; D: -; length: 16; V: TRBV12-3/TRBV12-4; J: TRBJ2-7; size: -
DNA: TGTGCCAGCGCACAAAGGCGGGGGCCGAACAATGAGCAGTTCTTC; CDR3: CASAQRRGPNNEQFF; D: -; length: 15; V: TRBV12-3/TRBV12-4; J: TRBJ2-1; size: -
DNA: TGCAGTGCTAGAGGGGAACGGGGGTCCGCCTACGAGCAGTACTTC; CDR3: CSARGERGSAYEQYF; D: -; length: 15; V: TRBV20-1; J: TRBJ2-7; size: few
DNA: TGTGCCAGCAGTCCGGACAGGGCCACCGGGGAGCTGTTTTTT; CDR3: CASSPDRATGELFF; D: TRBD1; length: 14; V: TRBV12-3/TRBV12-4; J: TRBJ2-2; size: many
DNA: TGTGCCAGCAGTTACGGACACAACACCGGGGAGCTGTTTTTT; CDR3: CASSYGHNTGELFF; D: -; length: 14; V: TRBV6-5; J: TRBJ2-2; size: few
DNA: TGCGCCAGCAGCCTAGGGGGCGGCAGCCAAGAGACCCAGTACTTC; CDR3: CASSLGGGSQETQYF; D: TRBD1; length: 15; V: TRBV5-1; J: TRBJ2-5; size: many
DNA: TGTGCCAGCAGTTTTGGGCAGGGGAACATTCAGTACTTC; CDR3: CASSFGQGNIQYF; D: -; length: 13; V: TRBV27; J: TRBJ2-4; size: few